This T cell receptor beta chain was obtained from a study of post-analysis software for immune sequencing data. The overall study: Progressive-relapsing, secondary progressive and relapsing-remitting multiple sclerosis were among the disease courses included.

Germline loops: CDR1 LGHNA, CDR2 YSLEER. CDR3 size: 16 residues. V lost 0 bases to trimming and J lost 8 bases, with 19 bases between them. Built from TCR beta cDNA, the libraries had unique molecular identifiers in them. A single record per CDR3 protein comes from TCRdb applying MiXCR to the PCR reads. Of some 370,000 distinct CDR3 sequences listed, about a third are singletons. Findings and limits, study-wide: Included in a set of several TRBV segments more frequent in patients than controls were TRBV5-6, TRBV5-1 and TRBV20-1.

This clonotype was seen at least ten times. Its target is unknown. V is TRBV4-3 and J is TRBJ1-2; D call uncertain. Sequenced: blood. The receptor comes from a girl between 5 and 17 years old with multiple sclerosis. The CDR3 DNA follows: TGCGCCAGCAGCCAAGATCTGCCGGTCACGTTGGGCGGCTACACCTTC. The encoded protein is CASSQDLPVTLGGYTF.